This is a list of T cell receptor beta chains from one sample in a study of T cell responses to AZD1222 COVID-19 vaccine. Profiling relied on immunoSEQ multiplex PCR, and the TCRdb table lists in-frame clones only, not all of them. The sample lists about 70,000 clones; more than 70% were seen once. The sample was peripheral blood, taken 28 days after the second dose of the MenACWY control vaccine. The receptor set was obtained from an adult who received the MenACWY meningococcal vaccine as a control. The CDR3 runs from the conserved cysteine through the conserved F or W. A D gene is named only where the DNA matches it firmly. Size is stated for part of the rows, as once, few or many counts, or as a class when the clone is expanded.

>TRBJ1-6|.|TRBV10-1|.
TGCGCCAGCAGCTACCTCTTTTCCCGGACAAGAGCCTATAATTCACCCCTCCACTTT
CASSYLFSRTRAYNSPLHF
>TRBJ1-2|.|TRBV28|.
TGTGCCAGCAGTCCCCCAGTCCCGACCAACCCCTATGGCTACACCTTC
CASSPPVPTNPYGYTF
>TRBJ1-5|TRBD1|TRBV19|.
TGTGCCAGTAGTCCCCCCGGTGGACAGGGAGGTCAGCCCCAGCATTTT
CASSPPGGQGGQPQHF
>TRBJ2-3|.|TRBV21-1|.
TGTGCCAGCAGCACCCTCCGCTTAGATACGCAGTATTTT
CASSTLRLDTQYF
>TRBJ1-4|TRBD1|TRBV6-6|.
TGTGCCAGCAGTCGAAGCGGTACAGGGGCGAATGAAAAACTGTTTTTT
CASSRSGTGANEKLFF
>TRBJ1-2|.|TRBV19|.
TGTGCCAGTCGCCGAGGGAATGACTATGGCTACACCTTC
CASRRGNDYGYTF
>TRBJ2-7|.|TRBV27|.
TGTGCCAGCAGAAATACTTATTACGAGCAGTACTTC
CASRNTYYEQYF
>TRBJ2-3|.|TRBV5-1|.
TGCGCCAGCAGCACCGCCGACCCCACAGATACGCAGTATTTT
CASSTADPTDTQYF
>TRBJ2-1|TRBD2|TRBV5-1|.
TGCGCCAGCAGCTTGGGGCGGGGGTTCTCCTACAATGAGCAGTTCTTC
CASSLGRGFSYNEQFF
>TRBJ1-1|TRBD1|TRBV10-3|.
TGTGCCATCAGTGAAGGGGGCGCCTACACTGAAGCTTTCTTT
CAISEGGAYTEAFF
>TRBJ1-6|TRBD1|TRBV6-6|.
TGTGCCAGCAGTCAAGGACAGGATAATTCACCCCTCCACTTT
CASSQGQDNSPLHF
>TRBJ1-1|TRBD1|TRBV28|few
TGTGCCAGCAAGATAGTCCCGGGACAGGGGCCCCACACTGAAGCTTTCTTT
CASKIVPGQGPHTEAFF
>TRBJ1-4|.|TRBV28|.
TGTGCCAGCAGTTTACAAGGGGCAACTAATGAAAAACTGTTTTTT
CASSLQGATNEKLFF
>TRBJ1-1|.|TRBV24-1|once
TGTGCCACCAGACAGGAGGGGGATAACACTGAAGCTTTCTTT
CATRQEGDNTEAFF
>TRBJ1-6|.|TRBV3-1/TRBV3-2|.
TGTGCCAGCAGCCAACCCAGCGGGGGGGAGAAAAATTCACCCCTCCACTTT
CASSQPSGGEKNSPLHF
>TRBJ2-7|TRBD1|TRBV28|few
TGTGCCAGCAGTCCGGGGGACAGGGGGAACGAGCAGTACTTC
CASSPGDRGNEQYF
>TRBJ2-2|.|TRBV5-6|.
TGTGCCAGCAGCTTTAGCACCGGGGAGCTGTTTTTT
CASSFSTGELFF
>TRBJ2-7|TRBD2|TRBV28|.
TGTGCCAGCAGTTTAAGCCCGGGACTAGCGGTCGAGCAGTACTTC
CASSLSPGLAVEQYF
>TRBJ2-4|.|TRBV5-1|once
TGCGCCAGCAGCTTACGACGATCGGGGGTAGCCAAAAACATTCAGTACTTC
CASSLRRSGVAKNIQYF
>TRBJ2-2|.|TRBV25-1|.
TGTGCCAGCAGTGAAATCGGGCGGACGAACACCGGGGAGCTGTTTTTT
CASSEIGRTNTGELFF
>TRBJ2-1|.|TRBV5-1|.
TGCGCCAGCAGCTCGGAGGACATGCTATACAATGAGCAGTTCTTC
CASSSEDMLYNEQFF
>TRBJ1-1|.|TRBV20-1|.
TGCAGTGCTAGTAACCCCGTGGACACTGAAGCTTTCTTT
CSASNPVDTEAFF
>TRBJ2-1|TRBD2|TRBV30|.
TGTGCCTGGAGAAACTCATTTAGCGGGAGCTCCTACAATGAGCAGTTCTTC
CAWRNSFSGSSYNEQFF
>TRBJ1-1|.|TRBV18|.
TGTGCCAGCTCCCGCTCCGGTTCTTCGGACGGATCGGTAGAAGCTTTCTTT
CASSRSGSSDGSVEAFF
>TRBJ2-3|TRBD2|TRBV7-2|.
TGTGCCAGCAGCTTATTGGGACTAGCGGATACGCAGTATTTT
CASSLLGLADTQYF
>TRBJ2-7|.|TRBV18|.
TGTGCCAGCGCGGACGGCAGGGCCTACGAGCAGTACTTC
CASADGRAYEQYF
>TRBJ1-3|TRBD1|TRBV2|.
TGTGCCAGCAGAGACAGGGAGGCTGGAAACACCATATATTTT
CASRDREAGNTIYF
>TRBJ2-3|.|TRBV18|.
TGTGCCAGTACCGGGGCGGACACAGATACGCAGTATTTT
CASTGADTDTQYF
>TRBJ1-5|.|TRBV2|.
TGTGCCAGCAGTGGACAGGAGGCTCAGCCCCAGCATTTT
CASSGQEAQPQHF
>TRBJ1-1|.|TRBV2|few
TGTGCCAGCAGTGAAGATCCCAGTGCATACACTGAAGCTTTCTTT
CASSEDPSAYTEAFF
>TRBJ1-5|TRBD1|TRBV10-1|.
TGCGCCAGCAGTGAACCTCGGACAGGCCAGGTTGCGCCCCAGCATTTT
CASSEPRTGQVAPQHF
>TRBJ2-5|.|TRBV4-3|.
TGCGCCAGCAGCCAAAAGAGGGGGGTGGAGACCCAGTACTTC
CASSQKRGVETQYF
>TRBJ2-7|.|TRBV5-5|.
TGTGCCAGCAGTTCCCAAGCAGGGACCTACGAGCAGTACTTC
CASSSQAGTYEQYF